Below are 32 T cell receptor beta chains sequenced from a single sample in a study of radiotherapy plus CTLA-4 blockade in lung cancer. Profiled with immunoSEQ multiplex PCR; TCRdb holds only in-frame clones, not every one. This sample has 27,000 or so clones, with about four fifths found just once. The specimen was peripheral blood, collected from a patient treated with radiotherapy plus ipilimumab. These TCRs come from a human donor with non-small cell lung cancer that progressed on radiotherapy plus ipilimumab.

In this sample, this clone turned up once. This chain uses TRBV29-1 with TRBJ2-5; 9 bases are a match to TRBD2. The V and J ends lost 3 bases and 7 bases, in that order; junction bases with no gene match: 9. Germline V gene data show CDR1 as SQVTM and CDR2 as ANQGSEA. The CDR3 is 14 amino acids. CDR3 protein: CSVEGGGEYRTQYF. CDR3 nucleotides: TGCAGCGTTGAGGGCGGGGGGGAATATCGGACCCAGTACTTC.

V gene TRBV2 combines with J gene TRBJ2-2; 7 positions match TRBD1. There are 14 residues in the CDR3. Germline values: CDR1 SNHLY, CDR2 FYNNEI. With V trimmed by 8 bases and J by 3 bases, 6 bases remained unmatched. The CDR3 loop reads CASADRKDTGELFF. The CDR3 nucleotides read TGTGCCAGCGCGGACAGGAAGGACACCGGGGAGCTGTTTTTT.

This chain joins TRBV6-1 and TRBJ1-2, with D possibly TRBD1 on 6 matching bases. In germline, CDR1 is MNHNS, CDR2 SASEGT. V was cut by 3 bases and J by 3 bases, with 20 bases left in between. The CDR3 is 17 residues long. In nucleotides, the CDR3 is TGTGCCAGCAGTGACCCATACAGGGCAGAGAAGGACTATGGCTACACCTTC. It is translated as CASSDPYRAEKDYGYTF.

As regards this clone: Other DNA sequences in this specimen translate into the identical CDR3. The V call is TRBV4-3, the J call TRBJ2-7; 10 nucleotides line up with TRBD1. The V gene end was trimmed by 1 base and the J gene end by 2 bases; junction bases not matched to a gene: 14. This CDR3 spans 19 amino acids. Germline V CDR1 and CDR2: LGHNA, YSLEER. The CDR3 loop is CASSQVLGGGTGVTYEQYF. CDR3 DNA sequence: TGCGCCAGCAGCCAAGTCCTCGGTGGAGGGACAGGGGTAACCTACGAGCAGTACTTC.

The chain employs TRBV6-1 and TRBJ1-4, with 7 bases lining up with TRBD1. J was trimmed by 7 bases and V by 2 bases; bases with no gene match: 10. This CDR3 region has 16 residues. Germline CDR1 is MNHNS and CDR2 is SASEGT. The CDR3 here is CASSERKRQGGEKLFF. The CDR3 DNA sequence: TGTGCCAGCAGTGAACGGAAAAGACAGGGAGGTGAAAAACTGTTTTTT.

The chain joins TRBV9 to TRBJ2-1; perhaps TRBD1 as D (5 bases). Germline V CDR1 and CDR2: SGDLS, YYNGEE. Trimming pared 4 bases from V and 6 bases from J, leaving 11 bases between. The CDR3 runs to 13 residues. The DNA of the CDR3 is TGTGCCAGCAGCCTAGTAACAGGCAATGAGCAGTTCTTC. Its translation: CASSLVTGNEQFF.

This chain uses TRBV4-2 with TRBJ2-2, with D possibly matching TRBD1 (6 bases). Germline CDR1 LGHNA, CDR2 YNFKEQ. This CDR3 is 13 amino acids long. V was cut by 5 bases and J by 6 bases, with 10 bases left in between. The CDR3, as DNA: TGTGCCAGCAGCGTAGGGGGTGCCGGGGAGCTGTTTTTT. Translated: CASSVGGAGELFF.

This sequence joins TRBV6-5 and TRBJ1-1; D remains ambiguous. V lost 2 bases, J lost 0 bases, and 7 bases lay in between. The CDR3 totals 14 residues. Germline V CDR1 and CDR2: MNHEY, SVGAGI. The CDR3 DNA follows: TGTGCCAGCAGTTACGACGGTTTGAACACTGAAGCTTTCTTT. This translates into CASSYDGLNTEAFF.

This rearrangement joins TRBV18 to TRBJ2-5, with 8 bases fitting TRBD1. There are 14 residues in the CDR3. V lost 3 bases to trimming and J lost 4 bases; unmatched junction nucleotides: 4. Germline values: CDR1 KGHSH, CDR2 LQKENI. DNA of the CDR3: TGTGCCAGCTCACCGAGGACAGGGCTAGAGACCCAGTACTTC. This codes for CASSPRTGLETQYF. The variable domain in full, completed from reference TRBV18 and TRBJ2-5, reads NAGVMQNPRHLVRRRGQEARLRCSPMKGHSHVYWYRQLPEEGLKFMVYLQKENIIDESGMPKERFSAEFPKEGPSILRIQQVVRGDSAAYFCASSPRTGLETQYFGPGTRLLVL.

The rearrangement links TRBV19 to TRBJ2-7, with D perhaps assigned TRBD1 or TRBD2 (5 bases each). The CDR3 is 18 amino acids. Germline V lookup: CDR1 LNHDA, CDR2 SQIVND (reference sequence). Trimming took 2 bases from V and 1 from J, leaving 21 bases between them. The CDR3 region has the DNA TGTGCCAGTAGTATAAAATACATGGGGACCATTCAGTCCTACGAGCAGTACTTC. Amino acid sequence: CASSIKYMGTIQSYEQYF.

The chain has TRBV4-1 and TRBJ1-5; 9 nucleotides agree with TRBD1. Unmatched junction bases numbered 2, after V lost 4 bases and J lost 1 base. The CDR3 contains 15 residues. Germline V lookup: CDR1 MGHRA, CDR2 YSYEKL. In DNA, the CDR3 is TGCGCCAGCAGCCCCGGGACAGGGAGCAATCAGCCCCAGCATTTT. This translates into CASSPGTGSNQPQHF.

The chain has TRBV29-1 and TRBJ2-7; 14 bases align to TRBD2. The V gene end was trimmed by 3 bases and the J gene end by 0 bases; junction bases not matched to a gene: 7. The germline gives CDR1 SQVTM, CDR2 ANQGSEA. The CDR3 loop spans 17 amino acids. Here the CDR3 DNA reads TGCAGCGTTGAGGGGACTAGCGGGAGCGTCAGCTCCTACGAGCAGTACTTC. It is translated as CSVEGTSGSVSSYEQYF.

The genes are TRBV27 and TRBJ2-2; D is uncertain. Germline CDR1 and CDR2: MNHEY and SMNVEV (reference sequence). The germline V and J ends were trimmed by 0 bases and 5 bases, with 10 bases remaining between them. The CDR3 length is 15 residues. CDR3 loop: CASSLSSGSTGELFF. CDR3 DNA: TGTGCCAGCAGTTTATCCTCAGGATCGACCGGGGAGCTGTTTTTT.

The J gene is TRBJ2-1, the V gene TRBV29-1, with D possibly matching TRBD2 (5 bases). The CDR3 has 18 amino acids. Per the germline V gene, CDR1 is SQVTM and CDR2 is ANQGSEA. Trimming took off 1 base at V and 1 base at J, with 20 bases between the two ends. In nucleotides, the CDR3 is TGCAGCGTTGAAGGGTTGTACGCGGCGGGCGCTTCCTACAATGAGCAGTTCTTC. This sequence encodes CSVEGLYAAGASYNEQFF.

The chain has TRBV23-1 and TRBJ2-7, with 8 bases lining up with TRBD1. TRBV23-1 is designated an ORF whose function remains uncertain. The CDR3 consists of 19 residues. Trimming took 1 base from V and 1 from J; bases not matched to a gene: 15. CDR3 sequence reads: CASSQYDRGSSRRSYEQYF. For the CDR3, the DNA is TGCGCCAGCAGTCAATACGACAGGGGCTCTTCGAGGCGATCCTACGAGCAGTACTTC.

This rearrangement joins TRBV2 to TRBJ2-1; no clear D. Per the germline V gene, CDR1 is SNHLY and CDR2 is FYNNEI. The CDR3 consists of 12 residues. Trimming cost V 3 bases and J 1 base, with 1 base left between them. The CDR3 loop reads CASSESYNEQFF. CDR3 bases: TGTGCCAGCAGTGAGTCCTACAATGAGCAGTTCTTC.

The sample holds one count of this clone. As DNA, the CDR3 is TGTGCCAGCAGCTTATTGAACACTGAAGCTTTCTTT. Amino acid sequence: CASSLLNTEAFF. The chain recombines TRBV13 with TRBJ1-1, with no clear D. The germline V gene has CDR1 PRHDT and CDR2 FYEKMQ (reference sequence). The CDR3 is 12 residues long. V dropped 2 bases and J dropped 0 bases, with 1 base sitting between them.

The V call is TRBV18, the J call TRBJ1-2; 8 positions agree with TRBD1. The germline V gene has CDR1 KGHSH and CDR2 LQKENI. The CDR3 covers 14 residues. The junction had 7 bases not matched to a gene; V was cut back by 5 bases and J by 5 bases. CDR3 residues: CASSKDRVWYGYTF. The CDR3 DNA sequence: TGTGCCAGCTCAAAGGACAGGGTTTGGTATGGCTACACCTTC.

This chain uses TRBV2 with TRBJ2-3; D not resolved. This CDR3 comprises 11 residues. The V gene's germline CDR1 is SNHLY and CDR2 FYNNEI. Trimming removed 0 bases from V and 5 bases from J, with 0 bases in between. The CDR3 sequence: CASSEADTQYF. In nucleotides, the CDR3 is TGTGCCAGCAGTGAAGCAGATACGCAGTATTTT.

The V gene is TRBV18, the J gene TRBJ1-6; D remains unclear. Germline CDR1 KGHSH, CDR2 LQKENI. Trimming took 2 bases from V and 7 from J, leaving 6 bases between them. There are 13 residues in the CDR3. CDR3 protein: CASSPGVNSPLHF. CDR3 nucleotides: TGTGCCAGCTCACCAGGGGTGAATTCACCCCTCCACTTT.

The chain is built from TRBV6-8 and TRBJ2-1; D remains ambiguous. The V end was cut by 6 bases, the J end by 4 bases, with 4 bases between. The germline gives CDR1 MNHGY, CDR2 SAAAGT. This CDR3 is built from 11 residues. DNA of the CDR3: TGTGCCAGCAGCCAATACAATGAGCAGTTCTTC. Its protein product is CASSQYNEQFF.

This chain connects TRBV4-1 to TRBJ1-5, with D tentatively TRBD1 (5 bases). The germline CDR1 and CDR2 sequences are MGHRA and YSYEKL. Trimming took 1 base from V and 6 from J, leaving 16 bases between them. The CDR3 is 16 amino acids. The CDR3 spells CASSQVRAGLSQPQHF. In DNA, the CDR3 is TGCGCCAGCAGCCAAGTGAGGGCAGGGTTGAGTCAGCCCCAGCATTTT.

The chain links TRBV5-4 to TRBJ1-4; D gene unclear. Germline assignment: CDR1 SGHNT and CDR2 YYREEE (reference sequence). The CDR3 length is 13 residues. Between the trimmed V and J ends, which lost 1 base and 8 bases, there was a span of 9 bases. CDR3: CASSLQDEEKLFF. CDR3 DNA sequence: TGTGCCAGCAGCTTGCAGGACGAAGAAAAACTGTTTTTT.

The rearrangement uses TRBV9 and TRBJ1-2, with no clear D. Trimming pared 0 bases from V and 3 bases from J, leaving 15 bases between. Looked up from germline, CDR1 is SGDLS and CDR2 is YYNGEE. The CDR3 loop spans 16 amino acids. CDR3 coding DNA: TGTGCCAGCAGCGTAGGACCCACCCAAGGTGACTATGGCTACACCTTC. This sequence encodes CASSVGPTQGDYGYTF.

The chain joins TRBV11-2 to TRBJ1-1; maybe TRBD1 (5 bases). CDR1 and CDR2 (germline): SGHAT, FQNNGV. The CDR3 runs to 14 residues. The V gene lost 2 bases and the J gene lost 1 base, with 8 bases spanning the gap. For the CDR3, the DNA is TGTGCCAGCAGCTTAACAGACAGGAACACTGAAGCTTTCTTT. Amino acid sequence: CASSLTDRNTEAFF.

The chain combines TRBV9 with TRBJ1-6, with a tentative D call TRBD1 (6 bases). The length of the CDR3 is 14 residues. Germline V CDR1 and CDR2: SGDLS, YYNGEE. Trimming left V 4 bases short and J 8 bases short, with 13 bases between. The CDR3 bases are TGTGCCAGCAGCCTGGTGGGGGGCGATTCACCCCTCCACTTT. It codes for CASSLVGGDSPLHF.

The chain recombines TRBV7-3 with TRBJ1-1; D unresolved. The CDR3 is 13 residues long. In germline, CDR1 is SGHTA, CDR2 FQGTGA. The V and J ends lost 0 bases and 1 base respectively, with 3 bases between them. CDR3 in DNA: TGTGCCAGCAGCTTAACCCGGAACACTGAAGCTTTCTTT. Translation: CASSLTRNTEAFF.

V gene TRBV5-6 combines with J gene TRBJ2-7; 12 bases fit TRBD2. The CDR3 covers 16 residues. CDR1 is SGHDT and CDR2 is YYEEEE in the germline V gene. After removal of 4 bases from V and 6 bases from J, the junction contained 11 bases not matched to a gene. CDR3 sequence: CASSPYLAGGPIEQYF. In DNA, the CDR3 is TGTGCCAGCAGCCCCTACCTAGCGGGAGGGCCAATCGAGCAGTACTTC.

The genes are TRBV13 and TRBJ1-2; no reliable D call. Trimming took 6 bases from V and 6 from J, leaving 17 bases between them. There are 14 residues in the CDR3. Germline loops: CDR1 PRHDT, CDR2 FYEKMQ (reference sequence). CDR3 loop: CASSSGSNLDGYTF. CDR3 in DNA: TGTGCCAGCAGTTCCGGGAGCAACTTAGATGGCTACACCTTC.

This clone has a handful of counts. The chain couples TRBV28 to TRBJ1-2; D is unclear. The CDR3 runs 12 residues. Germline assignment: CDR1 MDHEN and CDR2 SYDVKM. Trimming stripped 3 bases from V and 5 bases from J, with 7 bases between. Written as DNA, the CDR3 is TGTGCCAGCAGTTTGGGTAGATATGGCTACACCTTC. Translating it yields CASSLGRYGYTF.

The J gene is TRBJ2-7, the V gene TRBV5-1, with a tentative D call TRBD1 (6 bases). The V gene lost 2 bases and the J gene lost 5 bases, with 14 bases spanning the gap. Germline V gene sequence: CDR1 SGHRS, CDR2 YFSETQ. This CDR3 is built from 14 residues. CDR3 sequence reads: CASSLVGAPHEQYF. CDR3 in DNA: TGCGCCAGCAGCTTAGTGGGGGCCCCCCACGAGCAGTACTTC.

CDR3 region: CASSGIGTASGSNQPQHF. The DNA for the CDR3 is TGTGCCAGCAGCGGAATAGGGACAGCCTCCGGGAGCAATCAGCCCCAGCATTTT. V gene TRBV2 combines with J gene TRBJ1-5, with 7 positions matching TRBD1. The V gene end was trimmed by 6 bases and the J gene end by 1 base; junction bases not matched to a gene: 15. Germline CDR1 reads SNHLY; CDR2 reads FYNNEI. This CDR3 comprises 18 residues.